These 30 T cell receptor beta chains were sequenced from one sample in a study of spatial heterogeneity in lung cancer. TCRdb re-called the 5' RACE reads with MiXCR, one entry per CDR3 protein. This table holds 35,000 to 55,000 distinct CDR3 sequences, approximately 6.5% found once. Time point specified: sample taken at primary tumor resection. Unsorted tumor, nontumor lung tissue or cryopreserved PBMC supplied the whole RNA. The starting material was PBMCs, obtained at surgery. Receptors were obtained from a female donor with early-stage non-small cell lung cancer.

This clonotype was detected only a few times. The J gene is TRBJ2-2, the V gene TRBV14, with TRBD1 matching over 10 bases. The ends lost 5 bases at V and 2 bases at J; junction bases unmatched: 8. The length of the CDR3 is 17 residues. The V gene's germline CDR1 is SGHDN and CDR2 FVKESK. CDR3 coding DNA: TGTGCCAGCAGCTTCCGGGACAGGGGATTTAACACCGGGGAGCTGTTTTTT. Encoded protein: CASSFRDRGFNTGELFF.

The sample holds one count of this clonotype. A much larger clone differs by one base, so this may be a read error. The V and J genes are TRBV6-5 and TRBJ2-3; 8 bases match TRBD2. The CDR3 length is 15 residues. Germline-derived CDR1 and CDR2 are MNHEY and SVGAGI. The CDR3 region has the DNA TGTGCCACGAACCCCGGGGGGGGGCCCGCAGATGCGCAGTATTTT. Its translation is CATNPGGGPADAQYF.

This clonotype appeared many times. The chain couples TRBV18 to TRBJ2-7, with 12 bases identical to TRBD2. Trimming took 5 bases from V and 5 from J; bases not matched to a gene: 4. The length of the CDR3 is 14 residues. The germline V gene encodes CDR1 KGHSH and CDR2 LQKENI. The DNA for the CDR3 is TGTGCCAGCTCAGCCCTAGCGGGGGGGAACGAGCAGTACTTC. Amino acids: CASSALAGGNEQYF.

This clonotype came up many times. This chain links TRBV10-3 with TRBJ1-4, with D unclear. V lost 4 bases to trimming and J lost 5 bases, with 8 bases between them. The CDR3 extends over 13 amino acids. Looked up from germline, CDR1 is ENHRY and CDR2 is SYGVKD. The CDR3 sequence: CAISGKVNEKLFF. In DNA form, the CDR3 reads TGTGCCATCAGTGGAAAGGTGAATGAAAAACTGTTTTTT.

This clonotype showed up many times. This chain connects TRBV20-1 to TRBJ2-3; no clear D gene. CDR1 is DFQATT and CDR2 is SNEGSKA in the germline V gene (reference sequence). The ends were cut back, 1 base at V and 0 bases at J, with 8 bases in the middle. The CDR3 totals 14 residues. The CDR3 loop reads CSARAPASTDTQYF. CDR3 bases: TGCAGTGCTAGAGCACCAGCTAGCACAGATACGCAGTATTTT.

This clonotype turned up a few times. The rearrangement joins TRBV10-1 to TRBJ2-1; D is possibly TRBD2 (6 bases). V was clipped by 0 bases and J by 3 bases, with 18 bases between them. Germline CDR1 reads WNHNN; CDR2 reads SYGVQD (reference sequence). This CDR3 is 18 amino acids long. The CDR3 protein is CASSESGRRPGVYNEQFF. CDR3 nucleotide sequence: TGCGCCAGCAGTGAGTCGGGGCGAAGACCGGGAGTCTACAATGAGCAGTTCTTC.

This clonotype has ten or more counts. CDR3 sequence: CASSPTGEGEAFF. CDR3 in DNA: TGTGCCAGCAGCCCGACAGGGGAAGGAGAAGCTTTCTTT. The V gene is TRBV12-3 or TRBV12-4, the J gene TRBJ1-1, with TRBD1 matching over 8 bases. This CDR3 region has 13 residues. Trimming took 6 bases from V and 8 from J; bases not matched to a gene: 8.

Ten or more counts support this clonotype. The V call is TRBV10-3, the J call TRBJ1-5, with a tentative D call TRBD1 (5 bases). Germline CDR1 reads ENHRY; CDR2 reads SYGVKD. This CDR3 has 12 amino acids. Trimming left V 11 bases short and J 7 bases short, with 15 bases between. The CDR3 DNA reads as TGTGCCCCAAAGGGCAGGGTACAGCCCCAGCATTTT. Translation: CAPKGRVQPQHF.

This clonotype appeared many times. This rearrangement joins TRBV6-5 to TRBJ1-4; TRBD1 is a possible D gene (5 bases). V was clipped by 9 bases and J by 0 bases, with 14 bases between them. CDR3 length equals 15 residues. Germline V gene lookup returns CDR1 MNHEY and CDR2 SVGAGI. CDR3 sequence (DNA): TGTGCCAGTAAGGGGCCTACCACAACTAATGAAAAACTGTTTTTT. It codes for CASKGPTTTNEKLFF.

There are a few counts of this clonotype. The gene calls are TRBV7-2 and TRBJ2-2, with D perhaps TRBD1 (6 bases). Trimming took off 5 bases at V and 0 bases at J, with 10 bases between the two ends. Germline CDR1 SGHTA, CDR2 FQGNSA. CDR3 length equals 15 residues. The CDR3 DNA is TGTGCCAGCAGCGTCGGGACAACGAACACCGGGGAGCTGTTTTTT. The encoded protein is CASSVGTTNTGELFF.

This clonotype was seen more than once but under ten times. This chain links TRBV20-1 with TRBJ1-2, with TRBD1 matching 8 bases. The trim removed 3 bases at V and 4 bases at J, leaving 13 bases unmatched. Germline V gene data show CDR1 as DFQATT and CDR2 as SNEGSKA (reference sequence). The CDR3 length is 16 residues. CDR3 in DNA: TGCAGTGCTAGCACGGGAAACAGGGGGGTCGCCTATGGCTACACCTTC. This encodes CSASTGNRGVAYGYTF.

This clonotype has at least ten counts. The chain recombines TRBV7-9 with TRBJ1-1, with a possible D match to TRBD1 (5 bases). The V end lost 5 bases, the J end lost 1 base, and 11 bases lay between the germline ends. CDR3 size: 14 residues. From germline, CDR1 is SEHNR and CDR2 FQNEAQ (reference sequence). Here the CDR3 reads CASSRNTGNTEAFF. The CDR3 nucleotides are TGTGCCAGCAGCCGCAACACAGGGAACACTGAAGCTTTCTTT. The full variable domain, its missing parts supplied by reference TRBV7-9 and TRBJ1-1, is DTGVSQNPRHKITKRGQNVTFRCDPISEHNRLYWYRQTLGQGPEFLTYFQNEAQLEKSRLLSDRFSAERPKGSFSTLEIQRTEQGDSAMYLCASSRNTGNTEAFFGQGTRLTVV.

This clonotype has a handful of counts. The chain couples TRBV4-3 to TRBJ2-3, with D unresolved. The CDR3 extends over 15 amino acids. Deletions cut 0 bases from V and 5 bases from J, with 12 bases between. Germline V gives CDR1 LGHNA, CDR2 YSLEER. The CDR3 coding sequence is TGCGCCAGCAGCCAAGATTACCATAGGGAAGATACGCAGTATTTT. Its translation: CASSQDYHREDTQYF.

This clonotype was counted ten times or more. The chain uses TRBV5-1 and TRBJ2-7; D is ambiguous. The CDR3 totals 14 residues. Trimming pared 0 bases from V and 2 bases from J, leaving 9 bases between. CDR1 and CDR2 (germline): SGHRS, YFSETQ. The CDR3 DNA follows: TGCGCCAGCAGCTTGGTGGTACAGCCCTACGAGCAGTACTTC. It is translated as CASSLVVQPYEQYF.

The J gene is TRBJ2-3, the V gene TRBV6-5, with D maybe TRBD2 (6 bases). The CDR3 is made up of 16 amino acids. Germline assignment: CDR1 MNHEY and CDR2 SVGAGI. The V gene lost 2 bases and the J gene lost 0 bases, with 12 bases spanning the gap. The CDR3 coding sequence is TGTGCCAGCAGTTACCACGGGGGAGCTAGCACAGATACGCAGTATTTT. Residues: CASSYHGGASTDTQYF.

This clonotype was recorded a few times. This rearrangement joins TRBV3-1 to TRBJ2-2; possibly TRBD2 for D (7 bases). The CDR3 is 16 amino acids. Trimming shortened V by 5 bases and J by 2 bases, and 15 bases separated the two germline ends. The germline V gene has CDR1 LGHDT and CDR2 YNNKEL (reference sequence). CDR3 in DNA: TGTGCCAGCAGCTTTCGGGCGGGGGCCAACACCGGGGAGCTGTTTTTT. This codes for CASSFRAGANTGELFF.

This clonotype has ten or more counts. The chain has TRBV6-6 and TRBJ2-3, with D maybe TRBD1 (5 bases). Germline CDR1 MNHNY, CDR2 SVGAGI (reference sequence). With 8 bases removed from V and 5 bases from J, the gap between germline ends came to 14 bases. This CDR3 is built from 13 residues. As DNA, the CDR3 is TGTGCCAGCTCCCAGGGCGTCGGAGATACGCAGTATTTT. It yields the protein CASSQGVGDTQYF.

The table lists this clonotype with many counts. The J gene is TRBJ2-3, the V gene TRBV20-1, with D perhaps matching TRBD2 (5 bases). This CDR3 contains 12 residues. Germline-derived CDR1 and CDR2 are DFQATT and SNEGSKA (reference sequence). The V end was cut by 6 bases, the J end by 6 bases, with 13 bases between. The CDR3 DNA sequence: TGCAGTGCCCCACTAGGAGCGGATACGCAGTATTTT. It codes for CSAPLGADTQYF.

The sample holds a few counts of this clonotype. DNA for the CDR3: TGTGCCAGCAGCCAAGAATTCGGAAACACCATATATTTT. Translating it yields CASSQEFGNTIYF. This chain uses TRBV14 with TRBJ1-3; D uncertain. Germline V gene sequence: CDR1 SGHDN, CDR2 FVKESK. CDR3 length: 13 residues. V lost 0 bases, J lost 4 bases, and 4 bases lay in between.

This clonotype has a count of ten or more. The rearrangement uses TRBV6-2 or TRBV6-3 and TRBJ1-5; D may be TRBD1 (6 bases). Trimming removed 7 bases at V and 9 bases at J, with 19 bases between. The CDR3 is 14 residues long. CDR1 MNHEY and CDR2 SVGEGT come from the germline V gene. Written as DNA, the CDR3 is TGTGCCAGCAACAGAAGGGGGGGCGAGCTGCCCCAGCATTTT. Protein product: CASNRRGGELPQHF.

This clonotype was recorded many times. V and J are TRBV5-1 and TRBJ1-4, with D unclear. V lost 4 bases and J lost 6, with 25 bases in between. The CDR3 is 18 residues long. From germline, CDR1 is SGHRS and CDR2 YFSETQ. CDR3 sequence reads: CASSLGGFSSPGDEKLFF. The CDR3 coding sequence is TGCGCCAGCAGCCTGGGAGGGTTCTCCTCCCCTGGAGATGAAAAACTGTTTTTT.

This chain links TRBV7-2 with TRBJ2-5, with 7 bases fitting TRBD2. This CDR3 region has 13 residues. With V trimmed by 4 bases and J by 5 bases, 4 bases remained unmatched. Germline V gene lookup returns CDR1 SGHTA and CDR2 FQGNSA. The CDR3 sequence: CASSWDYQETQYF. In nucleotides, the CDR3 is TGTGCCAGCAGCTGGGACTATCAGGAGACCCAGTACTTC.

This clonotype appeared many times. The chain recombines TRBV29-1 with TRBJ2-7; 8 bases match TRBD1. Looked up from germline, CDR1 is SQVTM and CDR2 is ANQGSEA. CDR3 length: 14 amino acids. The V gene end was trimmed by 5 bases and the J gene end by 3 bases; junction bases not matched to a gene: 9. CDR3 in amino acids: CSVSRTGKVYEQYF. CDR3 in DNA: TGCAGCGTTTCGAGGACAGGGAAGGTCTACGAGCAGTACTTC.

The chain couples TRBV6-5 to TRBJ1-2; perhaps TRBD1 as D (6 bases). CDR1 and CDR2 (germline): MNHEY, SVGAGI. Trimming took off 2 bases at V and 3 bases at J, with 13 bases between the two ends. The CDR3 covers 15 residues. The CDR3 here is CASSYTGRSHYGYTF. The CDR3 nucleotides are TGTGCCAGCAGTTACACAGGGCGCTCCCACTATGGCTACACCTTC.

This clonotype was counted many times. The chain links TRBV27 to TRBJ1-6; D unresolved. The CDR3 extends over 13 amino acids. Germline values: CDR1 MNHEY, CDR2 SMNVEV (reference sequence). With 1 base removed from V and 9 bases from J, the gap between germline ends came to 7 bases. The chain's CDR3 is CASSLWYGSPLHF. CDR3 in DNA: TGTGCCAGCAGTTTATGGTATGGTTCACCCCTCCACTTT.

This clonotype was detected many times. The rearrangement links TRBV12-3 or TRBV12-4 to TRBJ1-2; no clear D. There are 13 residues in the CDR3. V gave up 5 bases and J gave up 2 bases, with 9 bases separating them. CDR3 amino acids: CASSPDLNYGYTF. For the CDR3, the DNA is TGTGCCAGCAGTCCTGATTTGAACTATGGCTACACCTTC.

The sample holds many counts of this clonotype. The chain's CDR3 is CAWSVRVSSTDTQYF. The CDR3 nucleotides are TGTGCCTGGAGTGTGAGAGTATCTAGCACAGATACGCAGTATTTT. V is TRBV30 and J is TRBJ2-3; no firm D call. Germline V gives CDR1 GTSNPN, CDR2 SVGIG (reference sequence). Trimming took 0 bases from V and 0 from J, leaving 10 bases between them. The length of the CDR3 is 15 residues. Supplemented by reference TRBV30 and TRBJ2-3, the full variable domain reads SQTIHQWPATLVQPVGSPLSLECTVEGTSNPNLYWYRQAAGRGLQLLFYSVGIGQISSEVPQNLSASRPQDRQFILSSKKLLLSDSGFYLCAWSVRVSSTDTQYFGPGTRLTVL.

This clonotype was counted many times. The chain recombines TRBV5-1 with TRBJ1-2; 8 bases agree with TRBD1. CDR1 and CDR2 (germline): SGHRS, YFSETQ. CDR3 length: 16 amino acids. J gave up 0 bases and V 4 bases, and 8 bases lay outside the gene matches. In DNA form, the CDR3 reads TGCGCCAGCAGCCTCACCGGGACAGGATCTAACTATGGCTACACCTTC. This encodes CASSLTGTGSNYGYTF.

This clonotype was detected ten times or more. The chain joins TRBV28 to TRBJ1-2; TRBD1 matches at 12 bases. CDR1 is MDHEN and CDR2 is SYDVKM in the germline V gene. CDR3 length equals 15 residues. Germline trimming cut 5 bases from V and 6 bases from J; bases unmatched to any gene: 7. The CDR3 bases are TGTGCCAGCAGTCCCTTCGGGACAGGGGGCAATGGCTACACCTTC. This gives the protein CASSPFGTGGNGYTF.

The genes are TRBV12-3 or TRBV12-4 and TRBJ1-6, with D possibly being TRBD1 (5 bases). V was trimmed by 6 bases and J by 6 bases, leaving 12 bases between them. CDR3 length: 14 residues. The chain's CDR3 is CASSPGRTNSPLHF. CDR3 DNA: TGTGCCAGCAGCCCGGGACGGACTAATTCACCCCTCCACTTT.